The clone carrying this TCR beta chain rates as medium-sized. This specimen comes from a study of spatial heterogeneity in lung cancer. Overall study: Among detected sequences, beta-chain ones consistently exceeded alpha-chain ones in number.

Individually, TCR cDNA molecules were each labelled with a unique molecular identifier. In TCRdb, the 5' RACE reads were re-called with MiXCR into one record per CDR3 protein. Of 25,000 or so distinct CDR3 sequences detected, 3% to 3.5% appear once; the ten largest clones hold about 28%. The time point was: sample taken at primary tumor resection. TCRs were sequenced from unsorted whole RNA of tumor, nontumor lung or PBMC. The cohort: around 79 early-stage, untreated non-small cell lung cancer patients. Germline V gives CDR1 MNHEY, CDR2 SVGEGT. J lost 3 bases, V lost 6 bases, and 1 base had no gene match. The CDR3 is 13 residues long.

The source material was PBMCs, sampled at surgery. The TCR was taken from a female donor with early-stage non-small cell lung cancer. J is TRBJ2-7 and V is TRBV6-2 or TRBV6-3; 11 positions agree with TRBD2. Here the CDR3 reads CASRLAGDYEQYF. CDR3 coding DNA: TGTGCCAGCAGACTAGCGGGGGACTACGAGCAGTACTTC.